This T cell receptor beta chain was recovered during a study of CD8 T cells in Susac syndrome. Overall study context: When their blood was taken, patients with Susac syndrome were therapy-naive, taking corticosteroids, or taking intravenous immunoglobulin alone.

Patients with Susac syndrome showed fulfilment of recently defined diagnostic criteria for definite or probable disease. Germline V lookup: CDR1 MNHEY, CDR2 SVGAGI. The CDR3 runs 13 residues. A quantity of about 0.5 to 1 ug RNA underwent reverse transcription using random hexamers. TCRdb called the immunoSEQ multiplex PCR reads again in MiXCR, with one record for every CDR3 protein. The data contain under 90,000 distinct CDR3 sequences, under 95% of them seen just once; the ten biggest clones take up around 0.57%. Findings and limits, study-wide: The CD4+ T cell repertoires in Susac syndrome were not clonally expanded.

To note about this clonotype: Its specificity is unknown.

The chain links TRBV6-5 to TRBJ2-2, with TRBD2 as a possible D gene (5 bases). Sample: CD4+ T cells from PBMCs. This receptor was obtained from a human donor with Susac syndrome. For the CDR3, the DNA is TGTGCTGGGAGCGACACGAACACCGGGGAGCTGTTTTTT. Residues: CAGSDTNTGELFF.